A single sample is the source of the 2 T cell receptor beta chains below, sequenced in a study of blood T cell repertoires in COVID-19. The method was immunoSEQ multiplex PCR; TCRdb's version includes in-frame clones alone and lacks a portion of them. This sample has approximately 210,000 clones, with approximately 84% found just once. Sample: PBMCs or T cells enriched from blood (not recorded which). These receptors originate from a man aged 35-49 years who had recovered from COVID-19.

J is TRBJ2-2 and V is TRBV29-1, with D possibly matching TRBD2 (6 bases). V lost 6 bases and J lost 0, with 11 bases in between. The CDR3 consists of 14 residues. From germline, CDR1 is SQVTM and CDR2 ANQGSEA. CDR3 in amino acids: CSVGRDSNTGELFF. The CDR3 coding sequence is TGCAGCGTCGGGCGGGATTCGAACACCGGGGAGCTGTTTTTT.

CDR3 nucleotides: TGTGCCAGCAGCTTAGGCGGGGCTGGTAACTATGGCTACACCTTC. This sequence encodes CASSLGGAGNYGYTF. The rearrangement uses TRBV7-2 and TRBJ1-2; D might be TRBD1 (5 bases). The CDR3 runs to 15 residues. CDR1 and CDR2 from the germline V gene are SGHTA and FQGNSA. Between the trimmed V and J ends, which lost 1 base and 1 base, there was a span of 10 bases.